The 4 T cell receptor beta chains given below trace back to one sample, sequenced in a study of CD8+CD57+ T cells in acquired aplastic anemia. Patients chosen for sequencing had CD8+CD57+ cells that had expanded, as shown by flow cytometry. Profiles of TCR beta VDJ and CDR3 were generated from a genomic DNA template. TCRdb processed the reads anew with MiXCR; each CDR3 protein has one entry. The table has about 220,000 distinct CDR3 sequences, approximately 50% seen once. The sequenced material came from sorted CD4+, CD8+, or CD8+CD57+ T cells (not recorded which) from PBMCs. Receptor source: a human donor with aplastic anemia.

DNA of the CDR3: TGTGCCAGCAGCCCTGGACAGGGGGTAGGTCAGCCCCAGCATTTT. Translated: CASSPGQGVGQPQHF. The chain is built from TRBV7-2 and TRBJ1-5, with 10 bases lining up with TRBD1. The CDR3 extends over 15 amino acids. V shed 5 bases, J shed 6 bases, and the junction held 7 bases outside the gene matches. Germline V gene data show CDR1 as SGHTA and CDR2 as FQGNSA.

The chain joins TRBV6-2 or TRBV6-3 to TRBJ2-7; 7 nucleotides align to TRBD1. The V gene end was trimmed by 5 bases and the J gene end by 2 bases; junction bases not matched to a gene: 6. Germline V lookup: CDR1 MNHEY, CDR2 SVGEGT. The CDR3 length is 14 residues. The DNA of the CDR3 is TGTGCCAGCAGTCGCACAGGGGCACCCTACGAGCAGTACTTC. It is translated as CASSRTGAPYEQYF.

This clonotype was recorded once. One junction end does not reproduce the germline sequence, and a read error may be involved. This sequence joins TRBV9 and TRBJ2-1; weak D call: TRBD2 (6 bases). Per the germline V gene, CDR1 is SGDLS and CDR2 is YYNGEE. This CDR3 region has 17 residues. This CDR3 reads CAGSAPWGRSSYNEQFF. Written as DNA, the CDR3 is TGTGCCGGCAGCGCACCTTGGGGGAGGAGCTCCTACAATGAGCAGTTCTTC.

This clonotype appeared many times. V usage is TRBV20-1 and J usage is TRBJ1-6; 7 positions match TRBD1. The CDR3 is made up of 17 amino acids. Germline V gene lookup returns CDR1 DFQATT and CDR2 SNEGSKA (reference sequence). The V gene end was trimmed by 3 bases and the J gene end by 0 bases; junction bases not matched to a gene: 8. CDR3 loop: CSARSTGLGSYNSPLHF. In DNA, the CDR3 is TGCAGTGCTAGGTCGACAGGGTTAGGCTCCTATAATTCACCCCTCCACTTT.